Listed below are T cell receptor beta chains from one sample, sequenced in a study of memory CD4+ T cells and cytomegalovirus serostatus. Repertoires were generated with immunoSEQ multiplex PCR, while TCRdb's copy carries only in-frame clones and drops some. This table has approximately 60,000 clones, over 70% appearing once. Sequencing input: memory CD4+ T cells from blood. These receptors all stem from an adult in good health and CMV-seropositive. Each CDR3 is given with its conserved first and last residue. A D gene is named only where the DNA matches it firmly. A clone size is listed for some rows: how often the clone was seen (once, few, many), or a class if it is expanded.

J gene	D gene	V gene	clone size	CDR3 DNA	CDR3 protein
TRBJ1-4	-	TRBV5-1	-	TGCGCCAGCAGCTCTACGGCGACGGACAATAATGAAAAACTGTTTTTT	CASSSTATDNNEKLFF
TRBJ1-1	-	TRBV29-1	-	TGCAGCGGGTCCCTCGGGGGTGGCGGTGGGGCTTTCTTT	CSGSLGGGGGAFF
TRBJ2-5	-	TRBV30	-	TGTGCCTGGAGTTTACTTGGATCCGGACAGTACTTC	CAWSLLGSGQYF
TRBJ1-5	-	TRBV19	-	TGTGCCAGTGGCCCTAATTTCCAGCTGGGACACAATCAGCCCCAGCATTTT	CASGPNFQLGHNQPQHF
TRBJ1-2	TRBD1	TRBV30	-	TGTGCCTGGAGGGGGACAGGGGTCTATGGCTACACCTTC	CAWRGTGVYGYTF
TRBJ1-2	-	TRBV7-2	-	TGTGCCAGCAGCCCAATCGGCCCGGGGGCGCACGGCTACACCTTC	CASSPIGPGAHGYTF
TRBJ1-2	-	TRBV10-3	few	TGTGCCATCAGGATCTCAAGGGAATCGGGTGGCTACACCTTC	CAIRISRESGGYTF
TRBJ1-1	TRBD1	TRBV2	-	TGTGCCAGCACCGCGACAGGGCGGACTGAAGCTTTCTTT	CASTATGRTEAFF
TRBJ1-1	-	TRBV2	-	TGTGCCAGCAGCCGGACAGAGAACACTGAAGCTTTCTTT	CASSRTENTEAFF
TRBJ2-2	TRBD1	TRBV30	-	TGTGCCTGGCACCTCCCGGACAGGAAGACCGGGGAGCTGTTTTTT	CAWHLPDRKTGELFF
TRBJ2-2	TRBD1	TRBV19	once	TGTGCCAGTAGTGCCGGGACAGGGGTCGTCAACGGGGAGCTGTTTTTT	CASSAGTGVVNGELFF
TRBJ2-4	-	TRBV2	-	TGTGCCAGCAGTGAAGCGCTGAACATTCAGTACTTC	CASSEALNIQYF
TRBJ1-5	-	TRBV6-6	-	TGTGCCAGCAGCGGACAGTTCAATAGCAATCAGCCCCAGCATTTT	CASSGQFNSNQPQHF
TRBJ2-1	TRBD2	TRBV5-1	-	TGCGCCAGCAGCTTGGTATCTAGCGGGGCCTACAATGAGCAGTTCTTC	CASSLVSSGAYNEQFF
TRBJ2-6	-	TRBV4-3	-	TGCGCCAGCAGCCAAGATTGGGCGGGTGTCGCTGGGGCCAACGTCCTGACTTTC	CASSQDWAGVAGANVLTF
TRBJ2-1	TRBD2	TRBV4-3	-	TGCGCCAGCAGCCATGAGGGGACCGGGACTAGCGCAAAAAATGAGCAGTTCTTC	CASSHEGTGTSAKNEQFF
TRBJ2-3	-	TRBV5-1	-	TGCGCCAGCAGCTTGGGGTTTGGGACAGATACGCAGTATTTT	CASSLGFGTDTQYF
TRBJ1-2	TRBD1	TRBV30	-	TGTGCCTTACTGAACAGGGGGTACGGAGGGAATGGCTACACCTTC	CALLNRGYGGNGYTF
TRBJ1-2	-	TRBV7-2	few	TGTGCCAGCAGCTTAGAGGTCTGGTCGGGGGGCTACACCTTC	CASSLEVWSGGYTF
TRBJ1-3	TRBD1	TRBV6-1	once	TGTGCCAGCAGTGTAGACAGGGAACCTGGAAACACCATATATTTT	CASSVDREPGNTIYF
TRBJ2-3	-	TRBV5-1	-	TGCGCCAGCAGCCGTGGTGGACTCACAGATACGCAGTATTTT	CASSRGGLTDTQYF
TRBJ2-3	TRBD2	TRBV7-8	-	TGTGCCAGCAGCTTAGCGGCTTCGGCTAGCGGGATGGGTACGCAGTATTTT	CASSLAASASGMGTQYF
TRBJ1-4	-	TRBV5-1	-	TGCGCCAGCAGCCCCACAGGGCGGGTTGAAGAAAAACTGTTTTTT	CASSPTGRVEEKLFF
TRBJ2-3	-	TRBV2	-	TGTGCCAGCAGCTTAGAGGTTACAGATACGCAGTATTTT	CASSLEVTDTQYF
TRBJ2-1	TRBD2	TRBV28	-	TGTGCCAGCGCCACTAGCGGGAGTATGAATGAGCAGTTCTTC	CASATSGSMNEQFF
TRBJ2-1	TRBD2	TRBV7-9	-	TGTGCCAGCAGCCAACTGAGGACTAGCGGGGACCTCAATGAGCAGTTCTTC	CASSQLRTSGDLNEQFF
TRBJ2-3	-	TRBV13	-	TGTGCCAGCAGCAGACGGGGCCCCACAGATACGCAGTATTTT	CASSRRGPTDTQYF